Following are 9 T cell receptor beta chains from one sample sequenced in a study of prognosis after radiotherapy for stage I lung cancer. Amplification of the TCR beta CDR3 (from genomic DNA) was done by two-round multiplex PCR. Primers were specific to each TRBV and TRBJ gene in first-round PCR. TCRdb reprocessed the multiplex PCR reads via MiXCR and lists one record per CDR3 protein. The data hold about 16,000 distinct CDR3 sequences, with less than 55% observed a single time. Here the sequenced sample was PBMCs, taken before or after stereotactic body radiation therapy (not recorded which). These receptors were obtained from a donor aged 50 or older with non-small cell lung cancer.

This clonotype was recorded at least ten times. The chain carries TRBV20-1 and TRBJ2-3, with 7 nucleotides matching TRBD2. The germline gives CDR1 DFQATT, CDR2 SNEGSKA (reference sequence). The CDR3 loop spans 14 amino acids. With V trimmed by 3 bases and J by 2 bases, 5 bases remained unmatched. The CDR3 region has the DNA TGCAGTGCTAGGGCCGGGACTAACACAGATACGCAGTATTTT. Encoded protein: CSARAGTNTDTQYF.

The rearrangement uses TRBV24-1 and TRBJ2-7, with D perhaps TRBD1 (5 bases). Germline V gene lookup returns CDR1 KGHDR and CDR2 SFDVKD. CDR3 length equals 14 residues. V was shortened by 9 bases and J by 7 bases, with 21 bases between the two germline ends. Written as DNA, the CDR3 is TGTGCCACCTCCACCAAGGCAGGGTTGAGAGAGCAGTACTTC. Protein sequence: CATSTKAGLREQYF.

Ten or more counts support this clonotype. This rearrangement joins TRBV4-1 to TRBJ1-6; possibly TRBD1 for D (5 bases). This CDR3 is built from 20 residues. V dropped 0 bases and J dropped 6 bases, with 24 bases sitting between them. Germline V gene data show CDR1 as MGHRA and CDR2 as YSYEKL. CDR3 nucleotide sequence: TGCGCCAGCAGCCAAGAAACCACCGGCAGGGTGGTCGTTATTAATTCACCCCTCCACTTT. Translated: CASSQETTGRVVVINSPLHF.

The chain recombines TRBV29-1 with TRBJ1-3; TRBD1 matches at 10 bases. Germline CDR1 and CDR2: SQVTM and ANQGSEA. V gave up 3 bases and J gave up 4 bases; unmatched junction bases: 3. The CDR3 sequence is 14 residues long. The CDR3 DNA reads as TGCAGCGTTGAGGGACAGGGGCGAGGAAACACCATATATTTT. Translated: CSVEGQGRGNTIYF.

This clonotype was seen ten or more times. This rearrangement joins TRBV12-3 or TRBV12-4 to TRBJ1-4; D gene unclear. The CDR3 spans 12 residues. V dropped 2 bases and J dropped 12 bases, with 10 bases sitting between them. CDR3 loop: CASSLWERELFF. Written as DNA, the CDR3 is TGTGCCAGCAGTTTATGGGAGAGGGAACTGTTTTTT.

Turning to this clonotype: This may be a read error, as it is one base from a much larger clone. V is TRBV9 and J is TRBJ2-3; TRBD1 might be the D (6 bases). V was pared by 0 bases and J by 7 bases, with 9 bases between. Germline-derived CDR1 and CDR2 are SGDLS and YYNGEE. This CDR3 contains 13 residues. The CDR3 nucleotides are TGTGCCAGCAGCGTAGGGACAGCATATACGCAGTATTTT. Amino acid sequence: CASSVGTAYTQYF.

In this sample, this clonotype turned up many times. This may be a read error, as it is one base from a much larger clone. The rearrangement uses TRBV24-1 and TRBJ2-1; the D call may be TRBD1 or TRBD2 (6 bases each). CDR1 KGHDR and CDR2 SFDVKD come from the germline V gene. The CDR3 totals 16 residues. CDR3 sequence reads: CATGDLSGRGASEQFF. In nucleotides, the CDR3 is TGTGCCACCGGTGATTTGTCTGGTAGGGGGGCGAGTGAGCAGTTCTTC.

CDR3 nucleotides: TGTGCCAGCAGTGTGGGGGGGCCCTACGAGCAGTACTTC. Protein: CASSVGGPYEQYF. The rearrangement joins TRBV2 to TRBJ2-7; D may be TRBD2 (7 bases). This CDR3 has 13 residues. Germline loops: CDR1 SNHLY, CDR2 FYNNEI. Trimming cost V 4 bases and J 2 bases, with 9 bases left between them.

This clonotype was observed at least ten times. The junction does not match germline at one end; this may be a read error. CDR3 DNA sequence: TGCAGCGTTAGGGCAGGGGGCCAAGGGACCCAGTACTTC. Its translation is CSVRAGGQGTQYF. This rearrangement joins TRBV29-1 to TRBJ2-5, with 8 bases that match TRBD1. Germline V CDR1 and CDR2: SQVTM, ANQGSEA. This CDR3 contains 13 residues.